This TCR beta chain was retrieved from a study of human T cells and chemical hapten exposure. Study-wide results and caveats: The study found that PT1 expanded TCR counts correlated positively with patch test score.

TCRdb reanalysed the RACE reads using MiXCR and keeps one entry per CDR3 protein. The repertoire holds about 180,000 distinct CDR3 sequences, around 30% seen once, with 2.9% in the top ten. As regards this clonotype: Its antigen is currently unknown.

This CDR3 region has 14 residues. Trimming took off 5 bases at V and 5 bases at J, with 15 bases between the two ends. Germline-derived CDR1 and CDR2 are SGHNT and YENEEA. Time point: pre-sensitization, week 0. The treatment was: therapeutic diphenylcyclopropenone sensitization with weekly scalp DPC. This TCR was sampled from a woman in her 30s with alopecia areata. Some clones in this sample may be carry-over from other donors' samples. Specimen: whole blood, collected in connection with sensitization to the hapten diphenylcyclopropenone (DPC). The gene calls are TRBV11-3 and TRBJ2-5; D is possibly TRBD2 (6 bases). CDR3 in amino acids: CASSPFGGPETQYF. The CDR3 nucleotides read TGTGCCAGCAGCCCCTTCGGGGGACCGGAGACCCAGTACTTC.